This is a list of T cell receptor beta chains from one sample in a study of CD8 T cells in ankylosing spondylitis. TCRdb analysed the 5' RACE reads with MiXCR anew, one entry per CDR3 protein. The sample carries about 33,000 distinct CDR3 sequences, approximately 15% recorded once. The sequencing input was blood. These receptors originate from a male donor with ankylosing spondylitis or in good health (not recorded which). The CDR3 runs from the conserved cysteine through the conserved F or W. Each record gives: clone size, CDR3 length, V gene, J gene, D gene, CDR3 DNA, CDR3 protein. The D gene is left open where the match is weak. For some rows the clone size is stated as once, few or many, or as a class when expanded; others skip it.

NA	16	TRBV5-1	TRBJ2-2	NA	TGCGCCAGCAGCTTGAATCCAGCGGTGAACACCGGGGAGCTGTTTTTT	CASSLNPAVNTGELFF
few	15	TRBV12-3/TRBV12-4	TRBJ2-3	NA	TGTGCCAGCAGTTTGACTAGGGGGCCGGGAGATACGCAGTATTTT	CASSLTRGPGDTQYF
few	13	TRBV12-3/TRBV12-4	TRBJ2-1	NA	TGTGCCAGCACCGTATGGTCCCCTAATGAGCAGTTCTTC	CASTVWSPNEQFF
NA	14	TRBV5-5	TRBJ2-2	NA	TGTGCCAGCAGCCGGCGGGCAGACACCGGGGAGCTGTTTTTT	CASSRRADTGELFF
many	16	TRBV4-3	TRBJ2-2	TRBD1	TGCGCCAGCAGCCAAGAACAGGGGGCACGATACGGGGAGCTGTTTTTT	CASSQEQGARYGELFF
NA	15	TRBV6-2/TRBV6-3	TRBJ2-2	NA	TGTGCCAGCACCCAGGCAGGGGTGAACACCGGGGAGCTGTTTTTT	CASTQAGVNTGELFF
NA	12	TRBV20-1	TRBJ2-4	TRBD1	TGCAGTGCAAGGACAGGAGAAAACATTCAGTACTTC	CSARTGENIQYF
NA	13	TRBV25-1	TRBJ2-2	NA	TGTGCCTACTCGCCCGCGGGCACCGGGGAGCTGTTTTTT	CAYSPAGTGELFF
NA	12	TRBV29-1	TRBJ2-7	NA	TGCAGCGTTGGGGCAGGGAGATACGAGCAGTACTTC	CSVGAGRYEQYF
NA	14	TRBV6-2/TRBV6-3	TRBJ2-3	NA	TGTGCCAGCAGCCTTAGCGGGACAGGGGATACGCAGTATTTT	CASSLSGTGDTQYF
few	13	TRBV29-1	TRBJ2-1	NA	TGCAGCGTCGTTGGGGCGGGGGCCAATGAGCAGTTCTTC	CSVVGAGANEQFF
few	11	TRBV28	TRBJ1-1	NA	TGTGCCAGCAGTTTTAACACTGAAGCTTTCTTT	CASSFNTEAFF
few	15	TRBV15	TRBJ2-3	NA	TGTGCCACCTTAGCTAGGGACCGGGGCACAGATACGCAGTATTTT	CATLARDRGTDTQYF
NA	14	TRBV21-1	TRBJ2-4	NA	TGTGCCAGCAGCAAAGGAGGGCGTAAAAACATTCAGTACTTC	CASSKGGRKNIQYF
few	15	TRBV7-2	TRBJ2-5	NA	TGTGCCAGCAGCTTGTGGACAGAGGGCTGGGAGACCCAGTACTTC	CASSLWTEGWETQYF
few	14	TRBV28	TRBJ2-2	NA	TGTGCCACCCGTGGGGGGAGGAACACCGGGGAGCTGTTTTTT	CATRGGRNTGELFF
few	14	TRBV12-3/TRBV12-4	TRBJ1-1	TRBD1	TGTGCCAGCAGTTTACGAGACAGGGAGACTGAAGCTTTCTTT	CASSLRDRETEAFF
NA	13	TRBV9	TRBJ2-5	NA	TGTGCCAGCAGCGTAGGTAGCGAAGAGACCCAGTACTTC	CASSVGSEETQYF
few	12	TRBV7-9	TRBJ1-1	NA	TGTGCCTGCGATCGGGGTATGGCTGAAGCTTTCTTT	CACDRGMAEAFF
NA	14	TRBV27	TRBJ2-2	NA	TGTGCCAGCAGTTTAACAGGGATAACCGGGGAGCTGTTTTTT	CASSLTGITGELFF
few	15	TRBV29-1	TRBJ2-2	NA	TGCAGCGTTGATCTGCGGACCGGAGGCACCGGGGAGCTGTTTTTT	CSVDLRTGGTGELFF
NA	14	TRBV9	TRBJ1-4	NA	TGTGCCAGCAGCGTAGGGCAGGGCGGGGAAAAACTGTTTTTT	CASSVGQGGEKLFF
few	11	TRBV12-3/TRBV12-4	TRBJ2-1	NA	TGTGCCAGCAGCTTTTTGGGTGAGCAGTTCTTC	CASSFLGEQFF
NA	15	TRBV27	TRBJ2-3	NA	TGTGCCAGCAGCGGATCCGGGTCCAACACAGATACGCAGTATTTT	CASSGSGSNTDTQYF
NA	16	TRBV9	TRBJ2-6	NA	TGTGCCAGCAGCGTTCGGGGAAGGTCTGGGGCCAACGTCCTGACTTTC	CASSVRGRSGANVLTF
NA	13	TRBV7-2	TRBJ2-1	NA	TGTGCCAGCAGCTTAAGTGGCAACGAAGGGCAGTTCTTC	CASSLSGNEGQFF
NA	14	TRBV7-2	TRBJ2-3	NA	TGTGCCAGCAGCTTGGTTTCTAGCACAGATACGCAGTATTTT	CASSLVSSTDTQYF
NA	13	TRBV29-1	TRBJ2-3	TRBD1	TGCAGCATCCCGGGACAGGGGACAGATACGCAGTATTTT	CSIPGQGTDTQYF
NA	14	TRBV28	TRBJ1-4	NA	TGTGCCAGCAGTTTCGGCGGCCAGCGCGAAAAACTGTTTTTT	CASSFGGQREKLFF
once	16	TRBV28	TRBJ2-5	TRBD1	TGTGCCAGCAGTCCCCGGGACAGGGTCGTAGGGGAGACCCAGTACTTC	CASSPRDRVVGETQYF
few	13	TRBV20-1	TRBJ1-4	TRBD1	TGCAGTGCGCCCCGGGACAGGGATGAAAAACTGTTTTTT	CSAPRDRDEKLFF
few	14	TRBV18	TRBJ2-1	NA	TGTGCCAGCTCGCGTGGGGGCATGGGAAATGAGCAGTTCTTC	CASSRGGMGNEQFF
few	14	TRBV6-2/TRBV6-3	TRBJ1-4	NA	TGTGCCAGCTCCGATCGGGCAGGGGATGAAAAACTGTTTTTT	CASSDRAGDEKLFF
few	15	TRBV10-3	TRBJ2-2	TRBD1	TGTGCCACCTGGGACAGGGGAGCGAACACCGGGGAGCTGTTTTTT	CATWDRGANTGELFF
few	15	TRBV10-3	TRBJ2-2	NA	TGTGCCATCAGTGGGACTATCTCGAACACCGGGGAGCTGTTTTTT	CAISGTISNTGELFF
few	15	TRBV7-2	TRBJ2-2	NA	TGTGCCAGCAGCTGGACTGGAGGAAACACCGGGGAGCTGTTTTTT	CASSWTGGNTGELFF
NA	14	TRBV4-3	TRBJ2-7	NA	TGCGCCAGCAGCCAGACCTTTGGGGAATACGAGCAGTACTTC	CASSQTFGEYEQYF
few	15	TRBV2	TRBJ2-1	NA	TGTGCCAGCAGTCCAGGGGTAGCGGGCTACAATGAGCAGTTCTTC	CASSPGVAGYNEQFF
NA	15	TRBV5-1	TRBJ2-2	NA	TGCGCCAGCAGCGACGGGGCGGGGAACACCGGGGAGCTGTTTTTT	CASSDGAGNTGELFF
few	14	TRBV29-1	TRBJ2-5	NA	TGCAGCGTTACCCGGGACCCCGTTTCGGGGACCCAGTACTTC	CSVTRDPVSGTQYF
NA	15	TRBV12-3/TRBV12-4	TRBJ2-3	NA	TGTGCCAGCAGTTCGGAGTCAGCGTCCACAGATACGCAGTATTTT	CASSSESASTDTQYF
few	15	TRBV4-3	TRBJ2-1	TRBD2	TGCGCCAGCAGCCACGGACTAGCGACCCGGGGTGAGCAGTTCTTC	CASSHGLATRGEQFF
few	16	TRBV28	TRBJ2-3	TRBD2	TGTGCCAGCAGTTTATTCGCTAGCGGGAGGTCAGATACGCAGTATTTT	CASSLFASGRSDTQYF